A single sample gave rise to the 16 T cell receptor beta chains below, sequenced in a study of blood T cell repertoires in COVID-19. Sequenced by immunoSEQ multiplex PCR; TCRdb stores in-frame clones only, minus some. The sample gives under 400,000 clones, over 75% of which show up once; over 9.5% is in the top ten. Sequences were obtained from peripheral blood. These receptors came from a woman aged 25-40 years with COVID-19, enrolled during active disease.

The chain carries TRBV27 and TRBJ2-7; 8 bases are shared with TRBD2. Germline CDR1 is MNHEY and CDR2 is SMNVEV (reference sequence). The CDR3 spans 15 residues. With 5 bases clipped from V and 2 bases from J, the junction kept 8 bases outside the gene matches. The CDR3 loop is CASSLKLAATYEQYF. The DNA of the CDR3 is TGTGCCAGCAGTCTGAAACTAGCGGCGACCTACGAGCAGTACTTC.

The chain is built from TRBV30 and TRBJ1-6, with D tentatively TRBD1 (6 bases). Germline V gene data show CDR1 as GTSNPN and CDR2 as SVGIG (reference sequence). The ends were cut back, 4 bases at V and 7 bases at J, with 11 bases in the middle. CDR3 size: 13 residues. The CDR3 reads CAWTAQGNSPLHF. The CDR3 region has the DNA TGTGCCTGGACTGCCCAGGGGAATTCACCCCTCCACTTT.

The gene calls are TRBV3-1 (or the pseudogene TRBV3-2) and TRBJ1-1; no reliable D call. In germline, CDR1 is LGHDT, CDR2 YNNKEL (reference sequence). The ends were cut back, 2 bases at V and 5 bases at J, with 9 bases in the middle. This CDR3 is built from 13 residues. This CDR3 is CASSQILGTEAFF. In DNA form, the CDR3 reads TGTGCCAGCAGCCAAATTCTCGGGACTGAAGCTTTCTTT.

About this clone: Other DNA sequences within the sample encode an identical CDR3. This chain joins TRBV6-5 and TRBJ2-2; D is possibly TRBD2 (6 bases). This CDR3 has 14 amino acids. The V end lost 2 bases, the J end lost 3 bases, and 7 bases lay between the germline ends. The germline CDR1 and CDR2 sequences are MNHEY and SVGAGI. CDR3 nucleotide sequence: TGTGCCAGCAGTTACCGCGGGGACACCGGGGAGCTGTTTTTT. It specifies CASSYRGDTGELFF.

The CDR3 region has the DNA TGTGCCAGCAGTCCAAGAATACTTGTCTTTGACAGGCAAGAGACCCAGTACTTC. Encoded protein: CASSPRILVFDRQETQYF. The chain couples TRBV14 to TRBJ2-5, with D perhaps TRBD1 (6 bases). Trimming stripped 6 bases from V and 2 bases from J, with 25 bases between. Germline V gives CDR1 SGHDN, CDR2 FVKESK. This CDR3 has 18 amino acids.

V and J are TRBV7-8 and TRBJ2-1, with 15 nucleotides matching TRBD2. The CDR3 spans 17 residues. CDR1 and CDR2 from the germline V gene are SGHVS and FQNEAQ. The ends lost 4 bases at V and 2 bases at J; junction bases unmatched: 3. The CDR3 nucleotides are TGTGCCAGCAGCTCCGGACTAGCGGGAGGGGCCTACAATGAGCAGTTCTTC. Amino acids: CASSSGLAGGAYNEQFF.

The genes are TRBV12-3 or TRBV12-4 and TRBJ2-1, with D maybe TRBD2 (5 bases). The V end was cut by 3 bases, the J end by 9 bases, with 6 bases between. This CDR3 spans 11 amino acids. CDR3 DNA: TGTGCCAGCAGTTTGACTACTGAGCAGTTCTTC. Protein product: CASSLTTEQFF.

The V and J genes are TRBV28 and TRBJ1-3; D unresolved. The germline V and J ends were trimmed by 4 bases and 1 base, with 11 bases remaining between them. This CDR3 has 15 residues. Germline V gene sequence: CDR1 MDHEN, CDR2 SYDVKM. The CDR3 region is CASSSGGRSGNTIYF. In DNA form, the CDR3 reads TGTGCCAGCAGTTCAGGAGGCAGGTCTGGAAACACCATATATTTT.

The chain uses TRBV11-2 and TRBJ2-3, with a tentative D call TRBD1 (6 bases). Germline CDR1 and CDR2: SGHAT and FQNNGV. Trimming pared 1 base from V and 2 bases from J, leaving 13 bases between. CDR3 size: 16 residues. CDR3 amino acids: CASSLGPRTATDTQYF. CDR3 DNA sequence: TGTGCCAGCAGCTTAGGCCCAAGGACAGCCACAGATACGCAGTATTTT.

This rearrangement joins TRBV19 to TRBJ2-1, with 8 bases lining up with TRBD2. Germline V gives CDR1 LNHDA, CDR2 SQIVND (reference sequence). V was pared by 1 base and J by 4 bases, with 3 bases of the junction left unmatched. The CDR3 extends over 15 amino acids. This chain's CDR3 is CASSIGTSRYNEQFF. In DNA, the CDR3 is TGTGCCAGTAGTATAGGGACTAGCCGGTACAATGAGCAGTTCTTC.

V and J are TRBV5-1 and TRBJ1-1; possible D gene TRBD1, 5 bases. This CDR3 is built from 15 residues. CDR1 SGHRS and CDR2 YFSETQ come from the germline V gene. Trimming removed 4 bases at V and 1 base at J, with 14 bases between. CDR3 nucleotide sequence: TGCGCCAGCAGCCGGAACGGGGGTGAGAACACTGAAGCTTTCTTT. Its protein product is CASSRNGGENTEAFF.

This chain joins TRBV4-3 and TRBJ1-1; 7 bases map to TRBD1. Trimming took 4 bases from V and 0 from J; bases not matched to a gene: 11. Germline V gene sequence: CDR1 LGHNA, CDR2 YSLEER. This CDR3 has 17 amino acids. The CDR3, as DNA: TGCGCCAGCAGCCGCTCGACAGGGCGAGGGATGAACACTGAAGCTTTCTTT. Its protein is CASSRSTGRGMNTEAFF.

This clone was detected once. The genes are TRBV11-2 and TRBJ1-1; 11 bases align to TRBD1. The CDR3 contains 14 residues. The germline CDR1 and CDR2 sequences are SGHAT and FQNNGV. Trimming removed 5 bases from V and 10 bases from J; junction bases left unmatched: 9. CDR3 loop: CASSLNAGQGGAFF. CDR3 nucleotide sequence: TGTGCCAGCAGCCTCAACGCGGGACAGGGGGGAGCTTTCTTT.

This clone has just one count. The chain carries TRBV4-1 and TRBJ2-5; 11 positions agree with TRBD1. The junction had 10 bases not matched to a gene; V was cut back by 3 bases and J by 10 bases. Germline V gene sequence: CDR1 MGHRA, CDR2 YSYEKL. CDR3 length: 15 residues. The CDR3 protein is CASSHEWTGGAVQYF. The CDR3 DNA reads TGCGCCAGCAGCCACGAATGGACAGGGGGCGCTGTCCAGTACTTC.

The gene calls are TRBV6-2 or TRBV6-3 and TRBJ1-4; unclear D gene. The CDR3 extends over 15 amino acids. V gave up 3 bases and J gave up 0 bases, with 8 bases separating them. Per germline, CDR1 MNHEY and CDR2 SVGEGT. The CDR3 spells CASSYSTATNEKLFF. The CDR3 DNA is TGTGCCAGCAGTTATTCGACTGCAACTAATGAAAAACTGTTTTTT.

The CDR3 sequence: CASSLKQGRDEQYF. CDR3 bases: TGTGCCAGCAGTTTAAAGCAGGGGAGGGACGAGCAGTACTTC. The rearrangement joins TRBV28 to TRBJ2-7; weak D call: TRBD2 (7 bases). The V end was cut by 2 bases, the J end by 5 bases, with 13 bases between. The germline V gene encodes CDR1 MDHEN and CDR2 SYDVKM. CDR3 length: 14 amino acids.